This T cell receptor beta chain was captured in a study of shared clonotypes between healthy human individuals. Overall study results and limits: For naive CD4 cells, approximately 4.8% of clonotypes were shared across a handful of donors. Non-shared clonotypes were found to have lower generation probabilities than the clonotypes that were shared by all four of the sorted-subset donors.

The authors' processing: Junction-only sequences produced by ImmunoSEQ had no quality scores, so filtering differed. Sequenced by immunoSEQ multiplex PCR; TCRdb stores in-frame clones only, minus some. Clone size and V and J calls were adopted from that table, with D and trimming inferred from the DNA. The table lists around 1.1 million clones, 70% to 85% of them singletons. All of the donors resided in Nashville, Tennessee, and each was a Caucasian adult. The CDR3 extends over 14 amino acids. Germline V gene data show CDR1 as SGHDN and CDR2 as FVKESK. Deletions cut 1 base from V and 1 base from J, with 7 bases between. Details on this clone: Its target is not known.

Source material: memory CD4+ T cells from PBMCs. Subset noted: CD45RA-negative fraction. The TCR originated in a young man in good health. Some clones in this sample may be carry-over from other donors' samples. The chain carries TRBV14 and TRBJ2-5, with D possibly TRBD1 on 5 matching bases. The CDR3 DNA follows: TGTGCCAGCAGCCAAGGGACATTCCAAGAGACCCAGTACTTC. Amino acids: CASSQGTFQETQYF.